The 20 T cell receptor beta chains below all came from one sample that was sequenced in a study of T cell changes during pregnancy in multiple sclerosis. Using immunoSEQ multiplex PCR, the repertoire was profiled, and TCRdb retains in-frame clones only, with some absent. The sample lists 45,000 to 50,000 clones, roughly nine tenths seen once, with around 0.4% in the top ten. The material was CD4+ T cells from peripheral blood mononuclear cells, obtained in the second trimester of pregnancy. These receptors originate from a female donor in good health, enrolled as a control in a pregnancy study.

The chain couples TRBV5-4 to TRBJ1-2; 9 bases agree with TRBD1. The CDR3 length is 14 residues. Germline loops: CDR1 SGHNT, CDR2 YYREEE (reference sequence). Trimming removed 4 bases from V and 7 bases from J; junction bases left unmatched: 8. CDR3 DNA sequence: TGTGCCAGCAGCAATACAGGGGGCGGTAGTGGCTACACCTTC. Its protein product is CASSNTGGGSGYTF.

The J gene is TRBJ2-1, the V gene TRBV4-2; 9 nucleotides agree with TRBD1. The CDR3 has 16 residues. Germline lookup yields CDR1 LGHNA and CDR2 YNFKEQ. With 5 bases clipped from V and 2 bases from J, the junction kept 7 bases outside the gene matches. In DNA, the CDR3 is TGTGCCAGCAGCGAACCCGGACAGGGGACCTACAATGAGCAGTTCTTC. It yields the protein CASSEPGQGTYNEQFF.

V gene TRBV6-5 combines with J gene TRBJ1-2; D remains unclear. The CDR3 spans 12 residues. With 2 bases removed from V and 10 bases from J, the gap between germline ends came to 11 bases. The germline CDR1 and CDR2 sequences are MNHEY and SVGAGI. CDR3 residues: CASSYRRGYYTF. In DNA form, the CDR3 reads TGTGCCAGCAGTTACAGGCGAGGCTACTACACCTTC.

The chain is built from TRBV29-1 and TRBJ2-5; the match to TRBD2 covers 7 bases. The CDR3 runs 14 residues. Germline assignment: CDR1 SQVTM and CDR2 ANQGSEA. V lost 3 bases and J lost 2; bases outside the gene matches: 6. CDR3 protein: CSVEIAGWQETQYF. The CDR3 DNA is TGCAGCGTTGAGATAGCGGGCTGGCAAGAGACCCAGTACTTC.

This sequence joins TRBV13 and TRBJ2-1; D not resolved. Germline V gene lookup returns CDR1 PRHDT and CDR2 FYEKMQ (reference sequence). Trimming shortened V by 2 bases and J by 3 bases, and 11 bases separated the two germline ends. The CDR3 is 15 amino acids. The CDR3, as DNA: TGTGCCAGCAGCTTACATACAGTAGACTACAATGAGCAGTTCTTC. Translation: CASSLHTVDYNEQFF.

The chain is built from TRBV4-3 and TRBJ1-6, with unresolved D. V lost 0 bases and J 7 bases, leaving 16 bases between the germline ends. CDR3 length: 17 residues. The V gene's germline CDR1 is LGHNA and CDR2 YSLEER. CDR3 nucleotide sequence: TGCGCCAGCAGCCAAGAGCCTGTGGATTGGGAGAATTCACCCCTCCACTTT. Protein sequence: CASSQEPVDWENSPLHF.

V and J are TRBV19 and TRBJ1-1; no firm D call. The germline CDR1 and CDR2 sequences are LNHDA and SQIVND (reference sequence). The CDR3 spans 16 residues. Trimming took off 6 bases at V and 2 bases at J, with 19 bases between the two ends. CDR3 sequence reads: CASSRSGVRSNTEAFF. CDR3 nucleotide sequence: TGTGCCAGTAGCCGCTCCGGGGTACGGAGCAACACTGAAGCTTTCTTT.

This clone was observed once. The CDR3, as DNA: TGTGCCTGGAGTAGGGGACAATCCTACGAGCAGTACTTC. This gives the protein CAWSRGQSYEQYF. The gene calls are TRBV30 and TRBJ2-7, with D possibly TRBD1 on 6 matching bases. The V gene's germline CDR1 is GTSNPN and CDR2 SVGIG (reference sequence). Trimming removed 2 bases from V and 1 base from J, with 9 bases in between. This CDR3 is built from 13 residues.

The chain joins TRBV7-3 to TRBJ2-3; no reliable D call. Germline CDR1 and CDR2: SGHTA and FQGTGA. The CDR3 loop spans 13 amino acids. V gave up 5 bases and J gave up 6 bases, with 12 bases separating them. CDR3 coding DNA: TGTGCCAGCAGCACCAGACACCTGGATACGCAGTATTTT. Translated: CASSTRHLDTQYF.

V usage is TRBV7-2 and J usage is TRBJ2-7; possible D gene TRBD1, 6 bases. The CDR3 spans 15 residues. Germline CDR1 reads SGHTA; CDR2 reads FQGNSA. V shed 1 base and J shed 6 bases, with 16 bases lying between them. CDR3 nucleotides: TGTGCCAGCAGCTTAGTTGGGCAGGGGATTCGCGAGCAGTACTTC. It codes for CASSLVGQGIREQYF.

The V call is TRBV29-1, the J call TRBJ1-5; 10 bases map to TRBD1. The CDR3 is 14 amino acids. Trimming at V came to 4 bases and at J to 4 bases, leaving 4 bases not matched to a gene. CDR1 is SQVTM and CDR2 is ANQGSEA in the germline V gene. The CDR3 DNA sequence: TGCAGCGTTGGGGACAGGGGTGGGAATCAGCCCCAGCATTTT. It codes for CSVGDRGGNQPQHF.

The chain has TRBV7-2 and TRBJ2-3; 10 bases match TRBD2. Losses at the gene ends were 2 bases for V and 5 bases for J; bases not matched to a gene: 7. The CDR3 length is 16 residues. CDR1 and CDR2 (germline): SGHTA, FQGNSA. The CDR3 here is CASSLILAGHRDTQYF. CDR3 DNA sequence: TGTGCCAGCAGCTTAATACTAGCGGGGCACAGAGATACGCAGTATTTT.

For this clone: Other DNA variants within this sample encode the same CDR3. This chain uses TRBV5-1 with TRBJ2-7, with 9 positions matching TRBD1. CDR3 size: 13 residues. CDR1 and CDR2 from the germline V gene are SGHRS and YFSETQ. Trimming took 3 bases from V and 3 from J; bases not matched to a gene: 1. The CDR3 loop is CASSSDRGYEQYF. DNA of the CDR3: TGCGCCAGCAGCTCGGACAGGGGCTACGAGCAGTACTTC.

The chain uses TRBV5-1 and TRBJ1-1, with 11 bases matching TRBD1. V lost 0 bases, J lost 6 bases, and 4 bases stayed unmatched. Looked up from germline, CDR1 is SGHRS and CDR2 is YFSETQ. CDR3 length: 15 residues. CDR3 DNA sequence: TGCGCCAGCAGCTTGGCCGGACAGGGGGCTTCTGAAGCTTTCTTT. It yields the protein CASSLAGQGASEAFF.

The CDR3: CASSGSGGLTYEQYF. The CDR3, as DNA: TGTGCCAGCAGTGGGAGCGGGGGACTCACCTACGAGCAGTACTTC. The J gene is TRBJ2-7, the V gene TRBV25-1; 8 bases are shared with TRBD2. The germline V gene encodes CDR1 MGHDK and CDR2 SYGVNS. CDR3 length: 15 amino acids. V shed 4 bases and J 2 bases; nucleotides not matched to a gene: 7.

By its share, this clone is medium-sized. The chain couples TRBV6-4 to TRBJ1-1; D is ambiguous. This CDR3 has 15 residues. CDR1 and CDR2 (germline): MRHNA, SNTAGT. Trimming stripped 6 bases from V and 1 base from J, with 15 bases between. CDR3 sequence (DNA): TGTGCCAGCAGGCGGGATGAGATTGGGAACACTGAAGCTTTCTTT. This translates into CASRRDEIGNTEAFF.

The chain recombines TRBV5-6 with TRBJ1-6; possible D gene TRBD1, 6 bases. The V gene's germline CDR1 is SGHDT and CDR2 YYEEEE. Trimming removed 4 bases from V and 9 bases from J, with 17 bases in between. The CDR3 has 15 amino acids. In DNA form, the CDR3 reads TGTGCCAGCAGCGAAAAGGGGGGGTCCGGTTCACCCCTCCACTTT. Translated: CASSEKGGSGSPLHF.

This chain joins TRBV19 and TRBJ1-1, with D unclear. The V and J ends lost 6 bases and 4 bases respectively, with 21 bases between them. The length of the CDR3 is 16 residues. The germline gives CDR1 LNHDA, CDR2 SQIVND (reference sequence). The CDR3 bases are TGTGCCAGTAGGGCGCGGGCGGGCAGTATCATCACTGAAGCTTTCTTT. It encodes CASRARAGSIITEAFF.

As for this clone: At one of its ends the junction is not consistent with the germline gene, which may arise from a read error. The CDR3: CASSRTASEANVLTF. In nucleotides, the CDR3 is TGTGCCAGCAGTCGAACTGCGTCTGAGGCCAACGTCCTGACTTTC. The chain employs TRBV27 and TRBJ2-6; D is ambiguous. Germline CDR1 and CDR2: MNHEY and SMNVEV (reference sequence). The CDR3 contains 15 residues.

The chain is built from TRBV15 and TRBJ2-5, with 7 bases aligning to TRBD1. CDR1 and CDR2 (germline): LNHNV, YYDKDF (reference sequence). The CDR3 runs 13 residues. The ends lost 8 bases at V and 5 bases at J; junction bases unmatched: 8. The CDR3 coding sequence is TGTGCCACCGGGACAGACAAGGGGGAGACCCAGTACTTC. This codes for CATGTDKGETQYF.